This entry features one TCR beta chain sequence. The antigen remains unidentified. These data are taken from a study of T cell responses to AZD1222 COVID-19 vaccine. General study points: Within unmutated variant regions lay the reported targets of nearly half of spike-specific TCRs. Only 5 or 6 people who got AZD1222 tested seropositive at baseline.

V lost 2 bases and J lost 4, with 13 bases in between. Germline V gives CDR1 SGHDT, CDR2 YYEEEE. This CDR3 is built from 15 residues. The repertoire was sequenced with immunoSEQ multiplex PCR; TCRdb's copy has only in-frame clones and lacks some. The sample has about 52,000 clones; approximately 90% are singletons. Sequenced material: peripheral blood, taken 28 days after the second AZD1222 dose. The sequence derives from an adult who received the AZD1222 COVID-19 vaccine. The V call is TRBV5-6, the J call TRBJ2-1; D is perhaps TRBD1 (5 bases). CDR3 in amino acids: CASSFRATEYNEQFF. CDR3 coding DNA: TGTGCCAGCAGCTTTCGGGCGACAGAGTACAATGAGCAGTTCTTC.